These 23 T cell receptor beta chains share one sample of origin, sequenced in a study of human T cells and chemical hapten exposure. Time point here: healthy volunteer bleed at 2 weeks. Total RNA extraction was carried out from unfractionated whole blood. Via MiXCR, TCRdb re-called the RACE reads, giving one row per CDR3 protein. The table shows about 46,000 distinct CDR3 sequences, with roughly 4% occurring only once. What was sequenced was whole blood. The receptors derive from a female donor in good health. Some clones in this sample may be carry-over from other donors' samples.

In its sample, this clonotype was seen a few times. The CDR3 DNA reads as TGTGCCAGCAGGGACTGGGGCTACGAGCAGTACTTC. Protein: CASRDWGYEQYF. The chain employs TRBV6-6 and TRBJ2-7; D is perhaps TRBD2 (5 bases). Germline loops: CDR1 MNHNY, CDR2 SVGAGI (reference sequence). Trimming removed 6 bases at V and 3 bases at J, with 9 bases between. The CDR3 totals 12 residues.

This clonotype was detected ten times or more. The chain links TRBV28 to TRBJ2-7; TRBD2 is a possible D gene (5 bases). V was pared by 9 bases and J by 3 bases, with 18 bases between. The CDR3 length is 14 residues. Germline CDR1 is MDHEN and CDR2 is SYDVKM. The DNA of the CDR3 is TGTGCCAGTGTCCCCTCAGGAGGAGACTACGAGCAGTACTTC. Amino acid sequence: CASVPSGGDYEQYF.

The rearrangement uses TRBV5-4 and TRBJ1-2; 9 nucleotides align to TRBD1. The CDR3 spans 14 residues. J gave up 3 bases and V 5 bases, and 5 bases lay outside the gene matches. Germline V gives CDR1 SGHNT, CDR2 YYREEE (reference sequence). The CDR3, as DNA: TGTGCCAGCAGTAAGGGACAGGGCGACTATGGCTACACCTTC. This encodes CASSKGQGDYGYTF.

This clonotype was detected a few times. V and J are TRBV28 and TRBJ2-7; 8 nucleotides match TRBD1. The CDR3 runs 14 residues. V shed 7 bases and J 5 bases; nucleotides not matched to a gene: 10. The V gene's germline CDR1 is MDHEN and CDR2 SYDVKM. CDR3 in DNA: TGTGCCAGCACCCGGGCAGGGGGCTTTAACGAGCAGTACTTC. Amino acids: CASTRAGGFNEQYF.

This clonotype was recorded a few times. The CDR3 sequence is CASSPPSGGYNEQFF. The CDR3 DNA is TGTGCCAGCAGCCCCCCTAGCGGGGGATACAATGAGCAGTTCTTC. The J gene is TRBJ2-1, the V gene TRBV7-9; 10 bases align to TRBD2. Germline CDR1 and CDR2: SEHNR and FQNEAQ (reference sequence). Trimming cost V 5 bases and J 4 bases; bases outside gene matches: 5. The CDR3 covers 15 residues.

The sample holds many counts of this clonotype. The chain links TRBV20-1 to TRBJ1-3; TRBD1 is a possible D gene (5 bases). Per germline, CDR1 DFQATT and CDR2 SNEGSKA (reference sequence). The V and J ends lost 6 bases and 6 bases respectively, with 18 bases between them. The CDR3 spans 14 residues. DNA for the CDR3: TGCAGTGCCAGCGACAGAAGATTTTTAAACACCATATATTTT. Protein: CSASDRRFLNTIYF.

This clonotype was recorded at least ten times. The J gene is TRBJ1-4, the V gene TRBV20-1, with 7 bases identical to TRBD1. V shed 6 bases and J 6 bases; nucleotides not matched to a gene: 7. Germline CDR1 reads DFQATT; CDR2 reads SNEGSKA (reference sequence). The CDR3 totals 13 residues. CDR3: CSAPGQNHEKLFF. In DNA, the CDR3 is TGCAGTGCCCCGGGACAGAATCATGAAAAACTGTTTTTT.

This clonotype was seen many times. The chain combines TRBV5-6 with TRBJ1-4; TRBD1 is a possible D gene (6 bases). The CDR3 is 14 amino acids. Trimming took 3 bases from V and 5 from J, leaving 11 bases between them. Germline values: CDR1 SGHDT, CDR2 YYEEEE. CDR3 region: CASSYRVINEKLFF. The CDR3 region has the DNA TGTGCCAGCAGCTACAGGGTGATAAATGAAAAACTGTTTTTT. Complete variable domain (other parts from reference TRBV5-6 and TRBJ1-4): DAGVTQSPTHLIKTRGQQVTLRCSPKSGHDTVSWYQQALGQGPQFIFQYYEEEERQRGNFPDRFSGHQFPNYSSELNVNALLLGDSALYLCASSYRVINEKLFFGSGTQLSVL.

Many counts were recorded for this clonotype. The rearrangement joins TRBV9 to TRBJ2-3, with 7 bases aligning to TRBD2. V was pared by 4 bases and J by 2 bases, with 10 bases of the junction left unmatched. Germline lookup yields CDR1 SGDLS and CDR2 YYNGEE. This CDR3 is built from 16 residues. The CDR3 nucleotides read TGTGCCAGCAGCATCGACCTAGCGGTGCTCACAGATACGCAGTATTTT. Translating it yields CASSIDLAVLTDTQYF.

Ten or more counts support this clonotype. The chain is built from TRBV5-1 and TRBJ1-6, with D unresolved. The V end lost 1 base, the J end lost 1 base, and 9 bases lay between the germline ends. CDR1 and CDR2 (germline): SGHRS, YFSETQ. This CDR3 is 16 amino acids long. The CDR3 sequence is CASSLSTESYNSPLHF. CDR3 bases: TGCGCCAGCAGCTTGTCAACGGAATCCTATAATTCACCCCTCCACTTT.

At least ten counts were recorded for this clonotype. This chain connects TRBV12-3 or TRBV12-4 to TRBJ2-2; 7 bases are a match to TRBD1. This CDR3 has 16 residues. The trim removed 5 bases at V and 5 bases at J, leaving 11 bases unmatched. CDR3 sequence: CASSPIRQGLTGELFF. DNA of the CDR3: TGTGCCAGCAGTCCAATTCGACAGGGCCTGACCGGGGAGCTGTTTTTT.

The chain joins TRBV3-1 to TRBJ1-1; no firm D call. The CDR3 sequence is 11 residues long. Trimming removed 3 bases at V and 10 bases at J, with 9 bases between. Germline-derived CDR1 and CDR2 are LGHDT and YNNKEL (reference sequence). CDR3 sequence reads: CASSHRDRAFF. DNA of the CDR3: TGTGCCAGCAGCCATAGGGATCGAGCTTTCTTT.

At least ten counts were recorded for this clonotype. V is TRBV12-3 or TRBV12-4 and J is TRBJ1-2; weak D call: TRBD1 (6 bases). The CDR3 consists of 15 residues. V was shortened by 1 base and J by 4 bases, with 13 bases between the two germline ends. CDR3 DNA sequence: TGTGCCAGCAGTTTAGGGGGGCAGTCCCCCTATGGCTACACCTTC. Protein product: CASSLGGQSPYGYTF.

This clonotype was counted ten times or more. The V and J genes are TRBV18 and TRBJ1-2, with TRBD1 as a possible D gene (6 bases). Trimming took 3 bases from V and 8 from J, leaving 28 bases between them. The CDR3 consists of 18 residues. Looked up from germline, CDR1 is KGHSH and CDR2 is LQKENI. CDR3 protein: CASSPWPPTGAEGIGYTF. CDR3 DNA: TGTGCCAGCTCACCGTGGCCCCCGACAGGAGCCGAGGGGATCGGCTACACCTTC.

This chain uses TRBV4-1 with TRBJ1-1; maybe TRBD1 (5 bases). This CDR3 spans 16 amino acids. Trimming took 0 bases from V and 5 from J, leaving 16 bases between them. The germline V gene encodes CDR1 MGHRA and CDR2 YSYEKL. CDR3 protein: CASSQDPPTGGTEAFF. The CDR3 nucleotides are TGCGCCAGCAGCCAAGACCCGCCGACGGGGGGGACTGAAGCTTTCTTT.

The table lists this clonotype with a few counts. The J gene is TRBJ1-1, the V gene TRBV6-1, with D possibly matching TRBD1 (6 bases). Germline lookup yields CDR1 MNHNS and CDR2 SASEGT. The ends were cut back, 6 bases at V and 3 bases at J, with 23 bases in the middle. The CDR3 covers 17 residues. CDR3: CASSLLDRPGADTEAFF. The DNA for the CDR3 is TGTGCCAGCAGCTTACTCGACCGACCAGGGGCTGACACTGAAGCTTTCTTT.

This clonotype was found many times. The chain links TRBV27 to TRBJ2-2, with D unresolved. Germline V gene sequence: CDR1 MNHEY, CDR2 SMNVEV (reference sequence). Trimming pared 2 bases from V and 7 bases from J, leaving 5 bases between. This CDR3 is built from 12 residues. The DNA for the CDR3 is TGTGCCAGCAGTTTAGGAGACGGGGAGCTGTTTTTT. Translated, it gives CASSLGDGELFF.

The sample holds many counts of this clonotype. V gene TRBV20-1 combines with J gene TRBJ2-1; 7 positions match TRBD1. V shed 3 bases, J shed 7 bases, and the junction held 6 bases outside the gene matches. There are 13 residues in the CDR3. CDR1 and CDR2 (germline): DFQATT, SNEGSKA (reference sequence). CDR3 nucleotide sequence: TGCAGTGCTAGTGCAGGGGGTTGGAATGAGCAGTTCTTC. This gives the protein CSASAGGWNEQFF.

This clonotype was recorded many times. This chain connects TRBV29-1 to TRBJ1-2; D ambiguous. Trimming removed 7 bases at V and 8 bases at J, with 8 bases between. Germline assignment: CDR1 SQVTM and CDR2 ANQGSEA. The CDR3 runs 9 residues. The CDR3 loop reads CSGGEGYTF. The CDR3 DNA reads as TGCAGCGGAGGAGAGGGCTACACCTTC. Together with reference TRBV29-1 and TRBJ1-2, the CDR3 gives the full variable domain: SAVISQKPSRDICQRGTSLTIQCQVDSQVTMMFWYRQQPGQSLTLIATANQGSEATYESGFVIDKFPISRPNLTFSTLTVSNMSPEDSSIYLCSGGEGYTFGSGTRLTVV.

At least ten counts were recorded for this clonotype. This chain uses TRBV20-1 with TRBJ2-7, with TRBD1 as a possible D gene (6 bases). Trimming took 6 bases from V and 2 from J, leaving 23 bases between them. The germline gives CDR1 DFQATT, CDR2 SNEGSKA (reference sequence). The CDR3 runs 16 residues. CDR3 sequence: CSAGPFIGGGPYEQYF. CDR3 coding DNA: TGCAGTGCCGGCCCATTTATAGGGGGTGGTCCCTACGAGCAGTACTTC.

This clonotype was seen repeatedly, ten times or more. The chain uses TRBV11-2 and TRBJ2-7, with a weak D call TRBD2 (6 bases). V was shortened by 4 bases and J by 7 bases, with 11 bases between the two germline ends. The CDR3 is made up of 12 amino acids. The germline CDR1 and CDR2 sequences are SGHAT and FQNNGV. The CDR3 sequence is CASSYTAGEQYF. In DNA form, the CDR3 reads TGTGCCAGCAGCTATACAGCGGGTGAGCAGTACTTC. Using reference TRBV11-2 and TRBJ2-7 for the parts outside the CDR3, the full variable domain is EAGVAQSPRYKIIEKRQSVAFWCNPISGHATLYWYQQILGQGPKLLIQFQNNGVVDDSQLPKDRFSAERLKGVDSTLKIQPAKLEDSAVYLCASSYTAGEQYFGPGTRLTVT.

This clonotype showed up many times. CDR3 in DNA: TGTGCCAGCAGTCGCCGGCCCGGTTATGGCTACACCTTC. Its translation: CASSRRPGYGYTF. The chain uses TRBV12-3 or TRBV12-4 and TRBJ1-2; D is ambiguous. Deletions cut 5 bases from V and 5 bases from J, with 12 bases between. The CDR3 is made up of 13 amino acids.

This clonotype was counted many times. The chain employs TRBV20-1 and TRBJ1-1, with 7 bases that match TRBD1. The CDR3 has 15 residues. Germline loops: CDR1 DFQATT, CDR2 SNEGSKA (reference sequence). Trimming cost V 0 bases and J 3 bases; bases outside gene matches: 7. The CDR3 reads CSARDYRGMDTEAFF. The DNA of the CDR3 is TGCAGTGCTAGAGATTACAGGGGTATGGACACTGAAGCTTTCTTT.